This entry lists 14 T cell receptor beta chains sequenced from one sample in a study of T cell responses to AZD1222 COVID-19 vaccine. The protocol was immunoSEQ multiplex PCR, while the TCRdb copy is restricted to in-frame clones and leaves out a portion. The sample records more than 100,000 clones, roughly 87% being singletons. The input for sequencing was peripheral blood, taken on day 0 of AZD1222 vaccination. These receptors were collected from an adult in good health.

V usage is TRBV9 and J usage is TRBJ2-1; maybe TRBD2 (5 bases). V was trimmed by 0 bases and J by 1 base, leaving 8 bases between them. From germline, CDR1 is SGDLS and CDR2 YYNGEE. This CDR3 is 15 amino acids long. The CDR3 sequence is CASSVGAASYNEQFF. DNA for the CDR3: TGTGCCAGCAGCGTAGGAGCGGCGTCCTACAATGAGCAGTTCTTC.

The rearrangement links TRBV7-9 to TRBJ2-7, with D tentatively TRBD2 (7 bases). CDR3 length: 15 residues. The ends were cut back, 4 bases at V and 2 bases at J, with 15 bases in the middle. CDR1 is SEHNR, CDR2 FQNEAQ, per germline (reference sequence). This chain's CDR3 is CASSSRGEGAYEQYF. The CDR3, as DNA: TGTGCCAGCAGCTCCCGAGGGGAGGGGGCCTACGAGCAGTACTTC.

The gene calls are TRBV11-2 and TRBJ1-6; TRBD1 matches 9 bases. The CDR3 is made up of 15 amino acids. V trimming: 4 bases; J trimming: 10 bases; junction bases outside the gene matches: 8. Germline-derived CDR1 and CDR2 are SGHAT and FQNNGV. The CDR3 loop reads CASSSAGTGRSPLHF. The CDR3 nucleotides read TGTGCCAGCAGCTCAGCCGGGACAGGGCGGTCACCCCTCCACTTT.

V and J are TRBV28 and TRBJ2-7, with D possibly TRBD1 on 6 matching bases. CDR1 and CDR2 (germline): MDHEN, SYDVKM. The V end was cut by 6 bases, the J end by 2 bases, with 14 bases between. CDR3 length: 14 amino acids. This CDR3 reads CASRATGLAYEQYF. The CDR3 DNA reads as TGTGCCAGCAGGGCGACAGGCCTCGCCTACGAGCAGTACTTC.

This clone has only a few counts. This chain joins TRBV9 and TRBJ2-1; no clear D. The V end lost 4 bases, the J end lost 6 bases, and 14 bases lay between the germline ends. The CDR3 has 14 residues. Germline CDR1 and CDR2: SGDLS and YYNGEE. The CDR3 DNA follows: TGTGCCAGCAGCCCCTTAGGTGGACCCAATGAGCAGTTCTTC. Protein product: CASSPLGGPNEQFF.

This clone was recorded once. The chain couples TRBV6-5 to TRBJ2-7; TRBD1 is a possible D gene (5 bases). Looked up from germline, CDR1 is MNHEY and CDR2 is SVGAGI. The CDR3 consists of 14 residues. V was pared by 6 bases and J by 1 base, with 13 bases between. The CDR3 bases are TGTGCCAGCAGCCAAGAAGGGGCGTCCTACGAGCAGTACTTC. Its protein product is CASSQEGASYEQYF.

V and J are TRBV6-5 and TRBJ2-1; TRBD1 is a possible D gene (6 bases). This CDR3 region has 14 residues. Germline values: CDR1 MNHEY, CDR2 SVGAGI. The V gene lost 0 bases and the J gene lost 7 bases, with 10 bases spanning the gap. The CDR3 protein is CASSYSDSKNEQFF. DNA of the CDR3: TGTGCCAGCAGTTACTCGGACAGTAAAAATGAGCAGTTCTTC.

The sample holds a few counts of this clone. The chain has TRBV18 and TRBJ1-6; the D gene is possibly TRBD1 (5 bases). This CDR3 contains 14 residues. Germline assignment: CDR1 KGHSH and CDR2 LQKENI. Trimming pared 3 bases from V and 12 bases from J, leaving 15 bases between. The CDR3 DNA reads as TGTGCCAGCTCACCCCAGACACAGGATAAACCCCTCCACTTT. Protein: CASSPQTQDKPLHF.

The chain combines TRBV24-1 with TRBJ2-3; the D gene could be TRBD1 or TRBD2 (5 bases each). This CDR3 has 13 residues. Looked up from germline, CDR1 is KGHDR and CDR2 is SFDVKD. Trimming cost V 7 bases and J 8 bases, with 15 bases left between them. The CDR3, as DNA: TGTGCCACCAGGGGACGGGACCTAGGTACGCAGTATTTT. Its protein is CATRGRDLGTQYF.

This chain connects TRBV5-1 to TRBJ2-2, with a tentative D call TRBD1 (5 bases). The CDR3 is 15 amino acids. Looked up from germline, CDR1 is SGHRS and CDR2 is YFSETQ. The ends were cut back, 5 bases at V and 6 bases at J, with 17 bases in the middle. The CDR3 coding sequence is TGCGCCAGCAGATCAGGACAAAGAGCGTCCGGGGAGCTGTTTTTT. As protein: CASRSGQRASGELFF. Combining the CDR3 with reference TRBV5-1 and TRBJ2-2 gives the whole variable domain KAGVTQTPRYLIKTRGQQVTLSCSPISGHRSVSWYQQTPGQGLQFLFEYFSETQRNKGNFPGRFSGRQFSNSRSEMNVSTLELGDSALYLCASRSGQRASGELFFGEGSRLTVL.

This chain links TRBV19 with TRBJ1-2; a possible D gene is TRBD1 (6 bases). V shed 4 bases and J shed 3 bases, with 9 bases lying between them. The CDR3 runs to 13 residues. The germline V gene has CDR1 LNHDA and CDR2 SQIVND (reference sequence). This CDR3 reads CASSKGEDYGYTF. For the CDR3, the DNA is TGTGCCAGTAGTAAGGGGGAAGACTATGGCTACACCTTC.

The chain employs TRBV9 and TRBJ2-2, with 10 bases aligning to TRBD2. Per germline, CDR1 SGDLS and CDR2 YYNGEE. V was pared by 5 bases and J by 0 bases, with 4 bases of the junction left unmatched. The CDR3 length is 16 residues. CDR3 protein: CASRYSGGTNTGELFF. The DNA for the CDR3 is TGTGCCAGCAGATATAGCGGGGGGACGAACACCGGGGAGCTGTTTTTT.

The sample holds one count of this clone. The chain combines TRBV11-2 with TRBJ1-4; 7 nucleotides line up with TRBD1. From germline, CDR1 is SGHAT and CDR2 FQNNGV. This CDR3 spans 16 amino acids. V shed 5 bases, J shed 2 bases, and the junction held 8 bases outside the gene matches. CDR3 bases: TGTGCCAGCAGCCAGGGACAGAAATACACTAATGAAAAACTGTTTTTT. It is translated as CASSQGQKYTNEKLFF.

The chain combines TRBV9 with TRBJ2-2, with D maybe TRBD2 (6 bases). V lost 4 bases and J lost 4, with 26 bases in between. CDR1 is SGDLS, CDR2 YYNGEE, per germline. This CDR3 has 19 residues. For the CDR3, the DNA is TGTGCCAGCAGCCGAAAGTTCACGGGGGTTGGAAATCCCACCGGGGAGCTGTTTTTT. Amino acids: CASSRKFTGVGNPTGELFF.